The 24 T cell receptor beta chains below were found in one sample sequenced in a study of response to subunit inactivated influenza vaccine. Each CDR3 protein gets one entry after TCRdb re-called the RT-PCR reads with MiXCR. The table has more than 600,000 distinct CDR3 sequences, around a sixth seen once. This specimen was PBMCs from blood, taken more than 4 days after vaccination. The receptors were sampled from a man in his forties or fifties who received an inactivated influenza vaccine.

The chain recombines TRBV4-2 with TRBJ2-7; D unclear. V lost 2 bases to trimming and J lost 6 bases, with 11 bases between them. The CDR3 spans 13 residues. Germline V gives CDR1 LGHNA, CDR2 YNFKEQ. As DNA, the CDR3 is TGTGCCAGCAGCCAACACCTTCCGGGCGAGCAGTACTTC. Amino acids: CASSQHLPGEQYF.

The chain combines TRBV20-1 with TRBJ2-5, with D uncertain. The J call may not be correct, given that the DNA end is closer to TRBJ2-1. The CDR3 covers 12 residues. Germline CDR1 and CDR2: DFQATT and SNEGSKA (reference sequence). Here the CDR3 DNA reads TGCAGTGCTAGTGCCCTCTTTGTAACCCAGTTCTTC. Translating gives CSASALFVTQFF.

The chain links TRBV12-3 or TRBV12-4 to TRBJ2-7, with D possibly being TRBD2 (5 bases). The CDR3 spans 15 residues. Trimming left V 5 bases short and J 3 bases short, with 17 bases between. The CDR3 loop reads CASSDERVHLYEQYF. In DNA, the CDR3 is TGTGCCAGCAGTGATGAGAGGGTCCATCTCTACGAGCAGTACTTC.

Ten or more counts support this clonotype. J is TRBJ2-2 and V is TRBV7-2; D gene unclear. Germline V gene lookup returns CDR1 SGHTA and CDR2 FQGNSA. The CDR3 covers 14 residues. The V end lost 3 bases, the J end lost 0 bases, and 5 bases lay between the germline ends. The CDR3 DNA reads as TGTGCCAGCAGCTTGGCCGCGAACACCGGGGAGCTGTTTTTT. Protein product: CASSLAANTGELFF.

The chain uses TRBV7-3 and TRBJ2-3; 10 positions match TRBD1. This CDR3 is built from 15 residues. CDR1 is SGHTA and CDR2 is FQGTGA in the germline V gene. V trimming: 5 bases; J trimming: 6 bases; junction bases outside the gene matches: 8. The CDR3 DNA follows: TGTGCCAGCAGCACGACAGGGGGCGTTTCGGATACGCAGTATTTT. Its protein product is CASSTTGGVSDTQYF. Combining the CDR3 with reference TRBV7-3 and TRBJ2-3 gives the whole variable domain GAGVSQTPSNKVTEKGKYVELRCDPISGHTALYWYRQSLGQGPEFLIYFQGTGAADDSGLPNDRFFAVRPEGSVSTLKIQRTERGDSAVYLCASSTTGGVSDTQYFGPGTRLTVL.

This clonotype was seen many times. The chain combines TRBV6-6 with TRBJ2-1; no reliable D call. CDR3 length: 11 residues. With 5 bases removed from V and 5 bases from J, the gap between germline ends came to 4 bases. Germline V gene data show CDR1 as MNHNY and CDR2 as SVGAGI (reference sequence). The CDR3 DNA sequence: TGTGCCAGCAGTAACGACAATGAGCAGTTCTTC. The encoded protein is CASSNDNEQFF.

This clonotype was seen a handful of times. The rearrangement joins TRBV5-1 to TRBJ2-7; a possible D gene is TRBD1 (5 bases). Germline lookup yields CDR1 SGHRS and CDR2 YFSETQ. V was clipped by 2 bases and J by 2 bases, with 14 bases between them. The CDR3 is made up of 15 amino acids. Written as DNA, the CDR3 is TGCGCCAGCAGCTTAAACGCAGGGCCTACCTACGAGCAGTACTTC. This sequence encodes CASSLNAGPTYEQYF.

There are a few counts of this clonotype. DNA for the CDR3: TGCAGTGCTCGCCCGGGGGTCGTCTCGTACAATGAGCAGTTCTTC. Protein product: CSARPGVVSYNEQFF. The V gene is TRBV20-1, the J gene TRBJ2-1, with D possibly TRBD2 on 6 matching bases. V lost 5 bases to trimming and J lost 4 bases, with 18 bases between them. The CDR3 runs to 15 residues. CDR1 DFQATT and CDR2 SNEGSKA come from the germline V gene (reference sequence).

This clonotype appeared a few times. The chain couples TRBV20-1 to TRBJ1-2, with 8 bases matching TRBD1. Germline CDR1 DFQATT, CDR2 SNEGSKA (reference sequence). The V segment lost 3 bases and the J segment 3 bases; nucleotides outside the gene matches: 3. The CDR3 has 13 residues. Here the CDR3 reads CSASNRGDYGYTF. Here the CDR3 DNA reads TGCAGTGCTAGCAACAGGGGGGACTATGGCTACACCTTC.

This clonotype was detected only a few times. V and J are TRBV7-2 and TRBJ2-1; no clear D gene. Germline V gives CDR1 SGHTA, CDR2 FQGNSA. Trimming pared 8 bases from V and 4 bases from J, leaving 15 bases between. The CDR3 is 14 amino acids. The CDR3 is CASVPGRNYNEQFF. The CDR3 DNA follows: TGTGCCAGCGTGCCGGGTAGGAATTACAATGAGCAGTTCTTC.

This clonotype showed up just a few times. This chain joins TRBV7-2 and TRBJ1-1; D uncertain. Germline V CDR1 and CDR2: SGHTA, FQGNSA. The CDR3 covers 14 residues. The V and J ends lost 0 bases and 4 bases respectively, with 9 bases between them. In DNA form, the CDR3 reads TGTGCCAGCAGCTTAGCGGCGGAGGGCACTGAAGCTTTCTTT. Protein product: CASSLAAEGTEAFF.

This clonotype has ten or more counts. The chain couples TRBV12-3 or TRBV12-4 to TRBJ2-1; 8 bases are shared with TRBD1. CDR3 length: 15 residues. The V and J ends lost 6 bases and 2 bases, in that order; junction bases with no gene match: 6. The CDR3 DNA reads as TGTGCCAGCAGAACAGGGGGGAATACCTACAATGAGCAGTTCTTC. Amino acids: CASRTGGNTYNEQFF.

The J gene is TRBJ2-1, the V gene TRBV24-1, with D unresolved. V was clipped by 6 bases and J by 6 bases, with 17 bases between them. Germline-derived CDR1 and CDR2 are KGHDR and SFDVKD. CDR3 size: 15 residues. The CDR3 sequence: CATSPSRSASNEQFF. CDR3 nucleotide sequence: TGTGCCACCAGTCCGTCACGCTCGGCCAGCAATGAGCAGTTCTTC.

There are a few counts of this clonotype. The chain joins TRBV11-2 to TRBJ2-1; D tentatively fits TRBD1 or TRBD2 (6 bases each). Trimming cost V 5 bases and J 4 bases, with 24 bases left between them. The CDR3 length is 18 residues. Per the germline V gene, CDR1 is SGHAT and CDR2 is FQNNGV. The CDR3, as DNA: TGTGCCAGCAGCCTAGGACAGACCCGGGACTTAGTTTACAATGAGCAGTTCTTC. Translation: CASSLGQTRDLVYNEQFF.

This sequence joins TRBV11-2 and TRBJ2-1, with 8 bases lining up with TRBD1. The trim removed 9 bases at V and 9 bases at J, leaving 7 bases unmatched. The CDR3 length is 12 residues. Looked up from germline, CDR1 is SGHAT and CDR2 is FQNNGV. The CDR3 sequence: CASRQGRPEQFF. The CDR3 coding sequence is TGTGCCAGTCGACAGGGGAGACCTGAGCAGTTCTTC. Full variable domain (missing parts from reference TRBV11-2 and TRBJ2-1): EAGVAQSPRYKIIEKRQSVAFWCNPISGHATLYWYQQILGQGPKLLIQFQNNGVVDDSQLPKDRFSAERLKGVDSTLKIQPAKLEDSAVYLCASRQGRPEQFFGPGTRLTVL.

The sample holds many counts of this clonotype. The chain joins TRBV4-2 to TRBJ1-1, with a possible D match to TRBD1 (5 bases). The V gene's germline CDR1 is LGHNA and CDR2 YNFKEQ. The V end lost 4 bases, the J end lost 1 base, and 10 bases lay between the germline ends. The CDR3 loop spans 14 amino acids. CDR3 in amino acids: CASSPGPGNTEAFF. The CDR3 DNA is TGTGCCAGCAGCCCAGGGCCAGGGAACACTGAAGCTTTCTTT.

A few counts support this clonotype. The chain combines TRBV18 with TRBJ2-3; 7 positions match TRBD1. The germline V gene has CDR1 KGHSH and CDR2 LQKENI. V was pared by 0 bases and J by 1 base, with 1 base of the junction left unmatched. The CDR3 has 15 amino acids. The CDR3 nucleotides are TGTGCCAGCTCACCACCGACAGGGCGCACAGATACGCAGTATTTT. Translating gives CASSPPTGRTDTQYF.

V gene TRBV7-2 combines with J gene TRBJ2-4, with D uncertain. This CDR3 region has 14 residues. The germline V and J ends were trimmed by 2 bases and 6 bases, with 11 bases remaining between them. The germline gives CDR1 SGHTA, CDR2 FQGNSA. The DNA for the CDR3 is TGTGCCAGCAGCTTATCAGCGACGGTAAACATTCAGTACTTC. Its protein product is CASSLSATVNIQYF.

This clonotype was detected many times. V is TRBV7-9 and J is TRBJ2-5; D remains ambiguous. V was trimmed by 3 bases and J by 5 bases, leaving 16 bases between them. The CDR3 runs 15 residues. Germline lookup yields CDR1 SEHNR and CDR2 FQNEAQ (reference sequence). CDR3 region: CASSFHSGGRETQYF. For the CDR3, the DNA is TGTGCCAGCAGCTTTCACAGTGGTGGCCGGGAGACCCAGTACTTC.

Remarks on this clonotype: One end of the junction fails to match germline, which may point to a read error. The chain employs TRBV12-3 or TRBV12-4 and TRBJ2-2, with D possibly being TRBD1 or TRBD2 (5 bases each). This CDR3 region has 13 residues. For the CDR3, the DNA is TGTGCTAGCAGGGAAGAGGGGACCGGGGAGCTGTTTTTT. It is translated as CASREEGTGELFF.

The genes are TRBV7-2 and TRBJ2-4, with D uncertain. V was cut by 7 bases and J by 9 bases, with 13 bases left in between. This CDR3 comprises 12 residues. Per germline, CDR1 SGHTA and CDR2 FQGNSA. The CDR3 is CASTDQNPIQYF. CDR3 DNA sequence: TGTGCCAGCACGGATCAAAATCCCATTCAGTACTTC.

CDR3 region: CASSQGSGRGEQFF. DNA for the CDR3: TGTGCCAGCAGCCAAGGTTCGGGTAGGGGTGAGCAGTTCTTC. This sequence joins TRBV3-1 and TRBJ2-1; weak D call: TRBD1 (5 bases). Trimming took off 1 base at V and 9 bases at J, with 13 bases between the two ends. The CDR3 has 14 amino acids. The germline gives CDR1 LGHDT, CDR2 YNNKEL (reference sequence).

The V call is TRBV7-2, the J call TRBJ2-1, with D unresolved. CDR3 length: 16 amino acids. Trimming removed 5 bases from V and 2 bases from J, with 16 bases in between. In germline, CDR1 is SGHTA, CDR2 FQGNSA. This CDR3 reads CASSQFEVLPYNEQFF. The CDR3, as DNA: TGTGCCAGCAGCCAATTCGAGGTACTCCCCTACAATGAGCAGTTCTTC.

The chain carries TRBV6-2 or TRBV6-3 and TRBJ2-3; D gene ambiguous. Germline V gives CDR1 MNHEY, CDR2 SVGEGT. Trimming stripped 6 bases from V and 4 bases from J, with 8 bases between. CDR3 length equals 12 residues. The CDR3 sequence is CASRGIPDTQYF. The CDR3 nucleotides are TGTGCCAGCAGAGGGATTCCAGATACGCAGTATTTT.